This T cell receptor (beta chain) was obtained from a study of cytomegalovirus exposure and HLA in healthy donors. Researchers ran the PCR with 60 Vbeta and 13 Jbeta primers. Libraries were prepared by immunoSEQ multiplex PCR; TCRdb keeps only in-frame clonotypes and omits some of them. The sample has tens of thousands of clones; about two thirds are singletons. V lost 7 bases and J 11 bases, leaving 17 bases between the germline ends. Germline CDR1 SGHNT, CDR2 YENEEA. This CDR3 is 12 amino acids long. This clone showed up just a few times. What it binds is unknown. Findings of the study overall: According to a later analysis, most TCR beta chains associated with CMV appeared HLA-restricted. Follow-up analysis later connected one missense variant in DCLRE1C with trimming of TCR beta V- and J-genes. Sequencing depth roughly uniform across donors was assumed in presence/absence analyses.

The TCR originated in a man aged 35 to 55 in good health and CMV-seropositive. Source material: PBMCs. This rearrangement joins TRBV11-3 to TRBJ1-1; no firm D call. CDR3 DNA: TGTGCCAGCACCAAAGATGGGCCCTGGGCTTTCTTT. Translation gives CASTKDGPWAFF.